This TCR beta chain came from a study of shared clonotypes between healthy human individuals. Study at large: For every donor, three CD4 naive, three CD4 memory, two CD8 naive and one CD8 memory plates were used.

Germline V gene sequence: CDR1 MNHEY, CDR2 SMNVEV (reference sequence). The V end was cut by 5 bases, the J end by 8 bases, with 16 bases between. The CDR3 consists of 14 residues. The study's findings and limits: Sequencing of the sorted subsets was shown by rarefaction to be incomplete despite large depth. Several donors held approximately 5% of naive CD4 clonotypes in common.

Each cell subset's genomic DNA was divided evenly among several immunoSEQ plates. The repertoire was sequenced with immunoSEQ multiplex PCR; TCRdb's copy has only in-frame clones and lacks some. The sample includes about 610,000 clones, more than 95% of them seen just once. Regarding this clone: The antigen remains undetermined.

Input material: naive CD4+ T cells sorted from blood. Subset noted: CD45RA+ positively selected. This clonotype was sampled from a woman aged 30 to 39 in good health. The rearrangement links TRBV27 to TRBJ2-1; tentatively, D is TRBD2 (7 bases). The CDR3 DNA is TGTGCCAGCAGTGCACAATGGGGGGGGCATGAGCAGTTCTTC. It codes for CASSAQWGGHEQFF.